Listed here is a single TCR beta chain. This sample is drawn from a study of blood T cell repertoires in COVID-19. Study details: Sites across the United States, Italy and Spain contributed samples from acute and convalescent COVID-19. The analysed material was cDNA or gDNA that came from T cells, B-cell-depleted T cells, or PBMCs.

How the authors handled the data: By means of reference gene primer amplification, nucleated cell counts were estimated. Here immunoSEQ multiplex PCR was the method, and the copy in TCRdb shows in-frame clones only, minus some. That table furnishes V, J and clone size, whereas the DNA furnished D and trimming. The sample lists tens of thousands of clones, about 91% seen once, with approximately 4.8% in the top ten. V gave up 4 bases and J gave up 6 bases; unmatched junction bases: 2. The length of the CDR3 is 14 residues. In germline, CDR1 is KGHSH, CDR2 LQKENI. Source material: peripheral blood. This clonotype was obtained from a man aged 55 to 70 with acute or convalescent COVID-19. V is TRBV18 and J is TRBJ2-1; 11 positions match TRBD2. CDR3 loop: CASSLGLAGNEQFF. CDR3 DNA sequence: TGTGCCAGCTCACTAGGACTAGCGGGCAATGAGCAGTTCTTC. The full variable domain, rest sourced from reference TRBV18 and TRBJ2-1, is NAGVMQNPRHLVRRRGQEARLRCSPMKGHSHVYWYRQLPEEGLKFMVYLQKENIIDESGMPKERFSAEFPKEGPSILRIQQVVRGDSAAYFCASSLGLAGNEQFFGPGTRLTVL.